This T cell receptor beta chain was captured by sequencing in a study of blood T cell repertoires in COVID-19. At the level of the study: Italy, Spain and the United States were the sources of the convalescent and acute COVID-19 samples.

Profiling relied on immunoSEQ multiplex PCR, and the TCRdb table lists in-frame clones only, not all of them. Of approximately 110,000 clones in the sample, 60% to 85% are singletons; the top ten hold roughly 0.86%. The sample was peripheral blood. This sequence originates from a human donor with acute or convalescent COVID-19. The donor label of this sample is uncertain.

In DNA, the CDR3 is TGTGCCAGCAGCTTGGTAGCGGGGGCCTACGAGCAGTACTTC. Protein sequence: CASSLVAGAYEQYF. This chain connects TRBV5-5 to TRBJ2-7; TRBD2 agrees at 9 bases. The CDR3 sequence is 14 residues long. V gave up 0 bases and J gave up 2 bases; unmatched junction bases: 0. Germline CDR1 SGHKS, CDR2 YYEKEE (reference sequence).